One sample yielded the 16 T cell receptor beta chains listed below, sequenced in a study of cytomegalovirus exposure and HLA in healthy donors. PCR employed 60 Vbeta and 13 Jbeta primers. The table came from immunoSEQ multiplex PCR; TCRdb's copy has only in-frame clones and leaves some out. Here the sample spans some 190,000 clones, about three quarters being singletons. The specimen was PBMCs. Every receptor here comes from a woman aged 40 to 50 in good health and CMV-seronegative.

V gene TRBV27 combines with J gene TRBJ2-1; 8 bases are a match to TRBD1. Per the germline V gene, CDR1 is MNHEY and CDR2 is SMNVEV (reference sequence). J was trimmed by 5 bases and V by 5 bases; bases with no gene match: 8. This CDR3 spans 15 amino acids. The CDR3 nucleotides are TGTGCCAGCAGTCCCCAGGGGGCGTTGAACAATGAGCAGTTCTTC. Translated: CASSPQGALNNEQFF.

This chain joins TRBV5-4 and TRBJ2-5; 7 nucleotides agree with TRBD2. The J call may not be correct, given that the DNA end is closer to TRBJ2-7. Germline lookup yields CDR1 SGHNT and CDR2 YYREEE (reference sequence). The CDR3 is 13 residues long. The CDR3 DNA follows: TGTGCCAGCAGCCTCAGGACTAGCTACGAGCAGTACTTC. Protein product: CASSLRTSYEQYF.

This clone was seen only once. The chain combines TRBV29-1 with TRBJ1-2; possible D gene TRBD1, 5 bases. In germline, CDR1 is SQVTM, CDR2 ANQGSEA. Trimming took 3 bases from V and 3 from J, leaving 8 bases between them. This CDR3 spans 12 amino acids. DNA of the CDR3: TGCAGCGTTGATGCACAGGACTATGGCTACACCTTC. Protein: CSVDAQDYGYTF. Full variable domain (rest looked up from reference TRBV29-1 and TRBJ1-2): SAVISQKPSRDICQRGTSLTIQCQVDSQVTMMFWYRQQPGQSLTLIATANQGSEATYESGFVIDKFPISRPNLTFSTLTVSNMSPEDSSIYLCSVDAQDYGYTFGSGTRLTVV.

This chain links TRBV19 with TRBJ1-4; 9 nucleotides agree with TRBD1. CDR3 length equals 13 residues. Per the germline V gene, CDR1 is LNHDA and CDR2 is SQIVND (reference sequence). V lost 5 bases to trimming and J lost 10 bases; unmatched junction nucleotides: 5. CDR3 nucleotides: TGTGCCAGTAGTCGACAGGGGGAAGGAAAACTGTTTTTT. This encodes CASSRQGEGKLFF. The full variable domain, in which reference TRBV19 and TRBJ1-4 provide the parts outside the CDR3, is DGGITQSPKYLFRKEGQNVTLSCEQNLNHDAMYWYRQDPGQGLRLIYYSQIVNDFQKGDIAEGYSVSREKKESFPLTVTSAQKNPTAFYLCASSRQGEGKLFFGSGTQLSVL.

The V call is TRBV11-3, the J call TRBJ2-3; 16 bases match TRBD2. Per the germline V gene, CDR1 is SGHNT and CDR2 is YENEEA. CDR3 length: 18 residues. V shed 6 bases and J 1 base; nucleotides not matched to a gene: 7. The CDR3 here is CASSSTGTSGRGTDTQYF. Here the CDR3 DNA reads TGTGCCAGCAGTTCAACCGGGACTAGCGGGAGGGGCACAGATACGCAGTATTTT.

The V gene is TRBV5-1, the J gene TRBJ1-3; D is unclear. The germline CDR1 and CDR2 sequences are SGHRS and YFSETQ. Trimming stripped 4 bases from V and 4 bases from J, with 18 bases between. This CDR3 is built from 16 residues. The CDR3 DNA reads as TGCGCCAGCAGCCGATCCTCCGGGGTGGCAGGAAACACCATATATTTT. Protein sequence: CASSRSSGVAGNTIYF.

The chain recombines TRBV10-3 with TRBJ2-5; perhaps TRBD2 as D (5 bases). The V gene lost 6 bases and the J gene lost 4 bases, with 15 bases spanning the gap. Germline V gene sequence: CDR1 ENHRY, CDR2 SYGVKD. This CDR3 is built from 14 residues. CDR3 residues: CAIRGSSNRETQYF. For the CDR3, the DNA is TGTGCCATCAGGGGGAGTAGTAACAGAGAGACCCAGTACTTC.

V is TRBV29-1 and J is TRBJ2-2; 7 nucleotides align to TRBD1. Germline CDR1 SQVTM, CDR2 ANQGSEA. V was pared by 7 bases and J by 4 bases, with 12 bases of the junction left unmatched. This CDR3 is 15 amino acids long. The CDR3 spells CSAAFRGSGTGELFF. Written as DNA, the CDR3 is TGCAGCGCCGCTTTCAGGGGGTCCGGCACCGGGGAGCTGTTTTTT.

The chain uses TRBV19 and TRBJ2-1, with 12 positions matching TRBD2. The length of the CDR3 is 18 residues. Germline values: CDR1 LNHDA, CDR2 SQIVND (reference sequence). Germline trimming cut 3 bases from V and 2 bases from J; bases unmatched to any gene: 8. The CDR3 DNA sequence: TGTGCCAGTAGTATGGTGGGGCTAGCGGGAGGGGCCTACAATGAGCAGTTCTTC. It specifies CASSMVGLAGGAYNEQFF.

The CDR3 protein is CASSLLKSGRYNEQFF. The CDR3 bases are TGTGCCAGCAGCTTACTCAAAAGCGGGCGATACAATGAGCAGTTCTTC. The rearrangement links TRBV7-2 to TRBJ2-1, with D perhaps TRBD2 (6 bases). CDR1 and CDR2 from the germline V gene are SGHTA and FQGNSA. Trimming shortened V by 2 bases and J by 4 bases, and 15 bases separated the two germline ends. The CDR3 covers 16 residues.

The DNA of the CDR3 is TGTGCCAGCAGCGATCTGAATAGCGGTTACACAGATACGCAGTATTTT. Translating it yields CASSDLNSGYTDTQYF. The V gene is TRBV7-9, the J gene TRBJ2-3; TRBD2 is a possible D gene (6 bases). V shed 5 bases and J shed 2 bases, with 17 bases lying between them. Per germline, CDR1 SEHNR and CDR2 FQNEAQ (reference sequence). This CDR3 is built from 16 residues.

The V call is TRBV28, the J call TRBJ2-2; no definite D call. The V gene's germline CDR1 is MDHEN and CDR2 SYDVKM. V lost 5 bases to trimming and J lost 4 bases, with 8 bases between them. The CDR3 runs to 13 residues. CDR3 sequence: CASSPHSTGELFF. DNA for the CDR3: TGTGCCAGCAGTCCCCACAGCACCGGGGAGCTGTTTTTT.

DNA of the CDR3: TGTGCCAGCAGCCTAGACAGAAATAACTATGGCTACACCTTC. Translating gives CASSLDRNNYGYTF. The chain is built from TRBV7-9 and TRBJ1-2; D perhaps matches TRBD1 (5 bases). Trimming cost V 5 bases and J 1 base, with 11 bases left between them. CDR3 length: 14 amino acids. Germline CDR1 SEHNR, CDR2 FQNEAQ (reference sequence).

The J gene is TRBJ1-4, the V gene TRBV11-3, with 9 bases aligning to TRBD1. The CDR3 loop spans 15 amino acids. V dropped 5 bases and J dropped 3; count of bases not matched to a gene: 4. Germline V lookup: CDR1 SGHNT, CDR2 YENEEA. Written as DNA, the CDR3 is TGTGCCAGCAGCATCGACAGGGGGGCTAATGAAAAACTGTTTTTT. This sequence encodes CASSIDRGANEKLFF.

The chain has TRBV14 and TRBJ1-2; possible D gene TRBD1, 5 bases. V was shortened by 0 bases and J by 3 bases, with 14 bases between the two germline ends. This CDR3 has 16 residues. Germline V gene data show CDR1 as SGHDN and CDR2 as FVKESK. CDR3 in DNA: TGTGCCAGCAGCCAAGAGAGGGGAGGTGTCGACTATGGCTACACCTTC. The encoded protein is CASSQERGGVDYGYTF.

This chain connects TRBV2 to TRBJ2-6, with a tentative D call TRBD2 (6 bases). This CDR3 contains 16 residues. Germline V gene data show CDR1 as SNHLY and CDR2 as FYNNEI. The V gene lost 5 bases and the J gene lost 4 bases, with 15 bases spanning the gap. CDR3 region: CASSQGGLSGANVLTF. CDR3 bases: TGTGCCAGCAGTCAGGGAGGTCTTTCAGGGGCCAACGTCCTGACTTTC.